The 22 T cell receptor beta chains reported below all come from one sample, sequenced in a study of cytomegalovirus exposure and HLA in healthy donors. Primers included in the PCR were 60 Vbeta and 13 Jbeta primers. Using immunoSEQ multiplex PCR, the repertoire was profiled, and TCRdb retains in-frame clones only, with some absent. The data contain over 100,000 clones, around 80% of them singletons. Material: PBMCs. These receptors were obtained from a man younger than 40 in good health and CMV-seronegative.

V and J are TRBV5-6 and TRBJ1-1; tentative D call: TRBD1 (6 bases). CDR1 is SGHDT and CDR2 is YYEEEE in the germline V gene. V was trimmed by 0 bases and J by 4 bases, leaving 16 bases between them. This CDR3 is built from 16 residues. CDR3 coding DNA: TGTGCCAGCAGCTTGGTAGCTTTACAGGGCGGCACTGAAGCTTTCTTT. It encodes CASSLVALQGGTEAFF.

Here the CDR3 DNA reads TGCGCCAGCAGCCCGAACCCAAGACGCGGCGGGGAGCTGTTTTTT. It yields the protein CASSPNPRRGGELFF. The V gene is TRBV5-1, the J gene TRBJ2-2; no clear D. Per germline, CDR1 SGHRS and CDR2 YFSETQ. V lost 4 bases to trimming and J lost 7 bases, with 17 bases between them. This CDR3 spans 15 amino acids.

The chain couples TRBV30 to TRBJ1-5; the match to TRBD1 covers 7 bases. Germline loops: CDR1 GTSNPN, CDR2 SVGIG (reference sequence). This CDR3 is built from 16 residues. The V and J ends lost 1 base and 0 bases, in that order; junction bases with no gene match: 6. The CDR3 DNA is TGTGCCTGGAGTGGGGGACAGCCCAATAGCAATCAGCCCCAGCATTTT. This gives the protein CAWSGGQPNSNQPQHF.

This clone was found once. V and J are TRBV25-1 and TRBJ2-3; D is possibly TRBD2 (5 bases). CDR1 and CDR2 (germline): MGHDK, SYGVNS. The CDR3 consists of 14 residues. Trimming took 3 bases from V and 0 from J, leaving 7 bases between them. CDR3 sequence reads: CASSEGGSTDTQYF. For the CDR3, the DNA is TGTGCCAGCAGTGAGGGCGGGAGCACAGATACGCAGTATTTT.

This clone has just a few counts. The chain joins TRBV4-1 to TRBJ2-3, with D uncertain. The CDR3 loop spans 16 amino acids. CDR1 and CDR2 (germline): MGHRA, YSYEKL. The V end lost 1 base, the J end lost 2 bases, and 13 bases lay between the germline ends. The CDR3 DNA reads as TGCGCCAGCAGCCAAGGAGAGACCACAGTCACAGATACGCAGTATTTT. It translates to CASSQGETTVTDTQYF.

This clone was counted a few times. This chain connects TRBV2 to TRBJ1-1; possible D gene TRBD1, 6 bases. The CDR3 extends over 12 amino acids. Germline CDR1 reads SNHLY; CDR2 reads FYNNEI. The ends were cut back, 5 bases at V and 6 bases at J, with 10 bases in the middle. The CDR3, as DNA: TGTGCCAGCAGTCACCAGGGGTCTGAAGCTTTCTTT. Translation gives CASSHQGSEAFF. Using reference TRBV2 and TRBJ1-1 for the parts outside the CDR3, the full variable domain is EPEVTQTPSHQVTQMGQEVILRCVPISNHLYFYWYRQILGQKVEFLVSFYNNEISEKSEIFDDQFSVERPDGSNFTLKIRSTKLEDSAMYFCASSHQGSEAFFGQGTRLTVV.

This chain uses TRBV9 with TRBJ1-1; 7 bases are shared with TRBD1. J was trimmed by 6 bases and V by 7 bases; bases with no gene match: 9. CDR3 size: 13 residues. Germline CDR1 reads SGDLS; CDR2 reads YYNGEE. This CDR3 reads CASSPGGRAEAFF. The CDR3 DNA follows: TGTGCCAGCTCCCCAGGGGGTAGGGCTGAAGCTTTCTTT. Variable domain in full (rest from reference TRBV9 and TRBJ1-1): DSGVTQTPKHLITATGQRVTLRCSPRSGDLSVYWYQQSLDQGLQFLIQYYNGEERAKGNILERFSAQQFPDLHSELNLSSLELGDSALYFCASSPGGRAEAFFGQGTRLTVV.

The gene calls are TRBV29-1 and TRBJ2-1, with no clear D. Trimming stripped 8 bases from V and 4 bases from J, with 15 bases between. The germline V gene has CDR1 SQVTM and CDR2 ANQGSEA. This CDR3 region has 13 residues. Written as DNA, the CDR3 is TGCAGCTCCACGGAGACCGGATACAATGAGCAGTTCTTC. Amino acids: CSSTETGYNEQFF.

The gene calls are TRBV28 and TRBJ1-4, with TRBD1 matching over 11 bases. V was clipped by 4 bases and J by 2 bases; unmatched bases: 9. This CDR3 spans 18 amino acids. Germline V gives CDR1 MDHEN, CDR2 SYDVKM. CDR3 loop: CASSSRTGGRSTNEKLFF. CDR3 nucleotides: TGTGCCAGCAGTTCTCGGACAGGGGGCAGGTCGACTAATGAAAAACTGTTTTTT.

CDR3 sequence reads: CASSPRAGVQFF. The CDR3 DNA sequence: TGTGCCAGCAGTCCCCGAGCAGGCGTGCAGTTCTTC. This chain joins TRBV28 and TRBJ2-1; D remains ambiguous. Deletions cut 5 bases from V and 12 bases from J, with 14 bases between. Germline lookup yields CDR1 MDHEN and CDR2 SYDVKM. This CDR3 region has 12 residues.

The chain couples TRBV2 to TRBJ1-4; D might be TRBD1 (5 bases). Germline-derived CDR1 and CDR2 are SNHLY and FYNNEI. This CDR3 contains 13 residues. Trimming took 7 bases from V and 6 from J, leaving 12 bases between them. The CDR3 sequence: CASTVGAYEKLFF. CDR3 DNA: TGTGCCAGCACGGTTGGGGCCTATGAAAAACTGTTTTTT.

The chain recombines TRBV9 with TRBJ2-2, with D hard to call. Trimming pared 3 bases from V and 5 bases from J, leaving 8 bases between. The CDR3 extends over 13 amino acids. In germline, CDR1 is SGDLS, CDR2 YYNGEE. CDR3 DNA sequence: TGTGCCAGCAGCGGACACCCTACCGGGGAGCTGTTTTTT. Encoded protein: CASSGHPTGELFF.

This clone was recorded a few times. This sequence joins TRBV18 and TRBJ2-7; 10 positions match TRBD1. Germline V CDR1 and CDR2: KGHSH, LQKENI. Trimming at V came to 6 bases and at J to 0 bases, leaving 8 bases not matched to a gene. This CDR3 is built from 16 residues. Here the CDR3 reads CASSQTGGGSSYEQYF. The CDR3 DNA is TGTGCCAGCTCTCAGACAGGGGGCGGGAGCTCCTACGAGCAGTACTTC.

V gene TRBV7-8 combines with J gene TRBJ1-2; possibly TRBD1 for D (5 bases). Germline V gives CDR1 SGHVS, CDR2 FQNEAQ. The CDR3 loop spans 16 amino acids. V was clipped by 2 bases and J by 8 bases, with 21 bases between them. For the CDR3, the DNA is TGTGCCAGCAGCTTAAATGTGGGGCAGGGTGATCGCGGCTACACCTTC. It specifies CASSLNVGQGDRGYTF.

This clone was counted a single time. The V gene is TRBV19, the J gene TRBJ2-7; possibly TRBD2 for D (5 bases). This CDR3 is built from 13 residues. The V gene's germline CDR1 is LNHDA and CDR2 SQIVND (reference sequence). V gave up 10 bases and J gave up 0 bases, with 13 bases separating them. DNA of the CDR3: TGTGCCACCGCCGCGGGTATCTCCTACGAGCAGTACTTC. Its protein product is CATAAGISYEQYF.

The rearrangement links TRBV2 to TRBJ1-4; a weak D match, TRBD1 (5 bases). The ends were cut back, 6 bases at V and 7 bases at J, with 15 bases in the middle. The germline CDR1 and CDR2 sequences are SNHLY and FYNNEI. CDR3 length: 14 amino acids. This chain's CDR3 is CASSGGTGSEKLFF. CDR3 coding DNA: TGTGCCAGCAGCGGCGGGACGGGATCTGAAAAACTGTTTTTT.

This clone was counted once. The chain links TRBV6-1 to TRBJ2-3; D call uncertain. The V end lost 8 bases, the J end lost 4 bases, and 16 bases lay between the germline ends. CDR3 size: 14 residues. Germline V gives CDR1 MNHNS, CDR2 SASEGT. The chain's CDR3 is CASGGVVLPDTQYF. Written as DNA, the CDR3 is TGTGCCAGCGGCGGAGTGGTATTACCAGATACGCAGTATTTT.

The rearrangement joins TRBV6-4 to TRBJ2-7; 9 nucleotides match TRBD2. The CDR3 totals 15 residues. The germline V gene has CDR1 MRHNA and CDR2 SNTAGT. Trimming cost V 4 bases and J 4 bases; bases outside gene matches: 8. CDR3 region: CASSAFLAGRYEQYF. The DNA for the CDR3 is TGTGCCAGCAGTGCCTTCCTAGCGGGAAGATACGAGCAGTACTTC.

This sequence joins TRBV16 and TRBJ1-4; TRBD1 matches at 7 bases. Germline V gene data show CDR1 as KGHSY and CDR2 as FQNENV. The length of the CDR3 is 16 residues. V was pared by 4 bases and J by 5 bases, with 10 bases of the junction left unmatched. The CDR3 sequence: CASSPTSGQENEKLFF. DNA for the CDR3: TGTGCCAGCAGCCCAACGTCAGGACAGGAGAATGAAAAACTGTTTTTT. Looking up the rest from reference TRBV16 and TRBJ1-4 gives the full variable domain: GEEVAQTPKHLVRGEGQKAKLYCAPIKGHSYVFWYQQVLKNEFKFLISFQNENVFDETGMPKERFSAKCLPNSPCSLEIQATKLEDSAVYFCASSPTSGQENEKLFFGSGTQLSVL.

The DNA of the CDR3 is TGTGCCAGCAGCTTGAACCAGGCCTATGGCTACACCTTC. This gives the protein CASSLNQAYGYTF. V gene TRBV5-6 combines with J gene TRBJ1-2; D gene unclear. Trimming stripped 1 base from V and 4 bases from J, with 8 bases between. CDR3 size: 13 residues. Germline V gene data show CDR1 as SGHDT and CDR2 as YYEEEE.

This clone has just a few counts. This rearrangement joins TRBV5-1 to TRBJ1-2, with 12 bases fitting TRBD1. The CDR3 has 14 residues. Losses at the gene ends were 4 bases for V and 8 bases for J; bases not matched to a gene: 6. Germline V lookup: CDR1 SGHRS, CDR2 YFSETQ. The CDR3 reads CASSLRDRGHGYTF. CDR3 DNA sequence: TGCGCCAGCAGCCTGCGGGACAGGGGGCACGGCTACACCTTC.

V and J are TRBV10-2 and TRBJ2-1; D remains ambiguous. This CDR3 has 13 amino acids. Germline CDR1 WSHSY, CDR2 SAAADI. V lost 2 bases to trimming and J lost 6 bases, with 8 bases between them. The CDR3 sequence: CASSEVDFNEQFF. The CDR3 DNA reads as TGCGCCAGCAGTGAGGTAGACTTCAATGAGCAGTTCTTC.